What follows are 20 T cell receptor beta chains derived from one specimen sequenced in a study of CD8+ T cells in alopecia areata (dated by TCRdb to 2017 to 2018). Libraries were built with the immunoSEQ multiplex PCR assay. For TCR sequencing, RNA was extracted from every sample and reverse transcribed into cDNA to serve as template. TCRdb took this table from immuneACCESS and kept in-frame rearrangements with V and J called. Such tables lack part of the clones; where checked against another copy, unresolved V genes explain under half of the gap, and the rest is unexplained. The sample data list 150,000 to 200,000 clones, and around three fifths of these were observed just once. The leading ten clones occupy approximately 14% of the sample. The intended sense of this specimen's time point label: around 26 weeks on oral tofacitinib. Per the publication, the treatment or condition label means: oral pan-JAK inhibitor, 5-10 mg twice daily.

Sample: CD4+ T cells sorted from blood, taken at week 24, from a patient treated with tofacitinib. The receptors here all came from a human donor with alopecia areata.

This chain connects TRBV14 to TRBJ2-5; 11 nucleotides agree with TRBD2. The germline V gene encodes CDR1 SGHDN and CDR2 FVKESK. This CDR3 contains 15 residues. With 4 bases clipped from V and 2 bases from J, the junction kept 3 bases outside the gene matches. DNA for the CDR3: TGTGCCAGCAGCCTTCTAGCGGGGGGACAAGAGACCCAGTACTTC. Amino acids: CASSLLAGGQETQYF.

This clone was detected only a few times. This chain uses TRBV6-1 with TRBJ1-4; TRBD1 matches at 11 bases. Trimming at V came to 3 bases and at J to 13 bases, leaving 13 bases not matched to a gene. Germline lookup yields CDR1 MNHNS and CDR2 SASEGT. The CDR3 has 16 residues. Here the CDR3 reads CASSDRTGGVYDALFF. In DNA, the CDR3 is TGTGCCAGCAGTGACCGGACAGGGGGCGTTTATGATGCACTGTTTTTT.

The rearrangement links TRBV20-1 to TRBJ2-1; D uncertain. This CDR3 contains 11 residues. The germline CDR1 and CDR2 sequences are DFQATT and SNEGSKA (reference sequence). V was trimmed by 3 bases and J by 8 bases, leaving 8 bases between them. In nucleotides, the CDR3 is TGCAGTGCTAGCCCCAACGATGAGCAGTTCTTC. Translation: CSASPNDEQFF.

The chain joins TRBV6-5 to TRBJ2-7, with D hard to call. CDR1 and CDR2 from the germline V gene are MNHEY and SVGAGI. The CDR3 has 14 amino acids. The V end was cut by 7 bases, the J end by 6 bases, with 19 bases between. In nucleotides, the CDR3 is TGTGCCAGCAATCGAAAGGGTTCCTTCGGCGAGCAGTACTTC. It is translated as CASNRKGSFGEQYF.

The J gene is TRBJ1-2, the V gene TRBV29-1, with no clear D. With 3 bases removed from V and 4 bases from J, the gap between germline ends came to 9 bases. Germline V gene lookup returns CDR1 SQVTM and CDR2 ANQGSEA. The CDR3 runs 12 residues. CDR3 loop: CSVDFTPYGYTF. CDR3 in DNA: TGCAGCGTTGATTTTACCCCCTATGGCTACACCTTC.

The V gene is TRBV25-1, the J gene TRBJ1-1, with no clear D. The CDR3 runs 11 residues. Trimming pared 7 bases from V and 10 bases from J, leaving 13 bases between. Germline V gene sequence: CDR1 MGHDK, CDR2 SYGVNS. The CDR3 coding sequence is TGTGCCAGCAAAATGTACCAGGTAGCTTTCTTT. This encodes CASKMYQVAFF.

This sequence joins TRBV30 and TRBJ1-2; no reliable D call. Germline CDR1 is GTSNPN and CDR2 is SVGIG (reference sequence). CDR3 length: 13 residues. Trimming cost V 3 bases and J 7 bases, with 15 bases left between them. CDR3: CAWRPGRGIGYTF. Written as DNA, the CDR3 is TGTGCCTGGAGGCCCGGACGAGGGATTGGCTACACCTTC.

J is TRBJ2-5 and V is TRBV14; 9 bases match TRBD1. CDR1 is SGHDN, CDR2 FVKESK, per germline. CDR3 size: 14 residues. V trimming: 4 bases; J trimming: 5 bases; junction bases outside the gene matches: 5. CDR3 DNA: TGTGCCAGCAGCCGGGACAGGGCTCATGAGACCCAGTACTTC. Protein product: CASSRDRAHETQYF. The variable domain in full, completed from reference TRBV14 and TRBJ2-5, reads EAGVTQFPSHSVIEKGQTVTLRCDPISGHDNLYWYRRVMGKEIKFLLHFVKESKQDESGMPNNRFLAERTGGTYSTLKVQPAELEDSGVYFCASSRDRAHETQYFGPGTRLLVL.

The CDR3 spells CSVTGANRDTGELFF. The CDR3, as DNA: TGCAGCGTGACAGGGGCGAATCGGGACACCGGGGAGCTGTTTTTT. This chain uses TRBV29-1 with TRBJ2-2; TRBD1 matches 8 bases. V lost 6 bases, J lost 3 bases, and 9 bases stayed unmatched. The CDR3 is 15 amino acids. Germline-derived CDR1 and CDR2 are SQVTM and ANQGSEA.

The chain uses TRBV29-1 and TRBJ2-5; the D gene is possibly TRBD2 (7 bases). V lost 6 bases to trimming and J lost 5 bases, with 16 bases between them. The germline CDR1 and CDR2 sequences are SQVTM and ANQGSEA. The CDR3 consists of 13 residues. CDR3 sequence: CSVGGGGSETQYF. CDR3 nucleotides: TGCAGCGTGGGGGGAGGGGGATCGGAGACCCAGTACTTC.

The chain has TRBV25-1 and TRBJ1-2; TRBD1 aligns across 7 bases. Trimming removed 7 bases from V and 4 bases from J; junction bases left unmatched: 15. The CDR3 consists of 16 residues. CDR1 and CDR2 (germline): MGHDK, SYGVNS. In DNA form, the CDR3 reads TGTGCCAGCAATCCAACCGGGACAGATTCCTTCTATGGCTACACCTTC. Translated, it gives CASNPTGTDSFYGYTF.

The chain joins TRBV15 to TRBJ2-3; 12 nucleotides agree with TRBD2. CDR1 and CDR2 (germline): LNHNV, YYDKDF (reference sequence). This CDR3 comprises 16 residues. V was clipped by 3 bases and J by 5 bases; unmatched bases: 6. The CDR3 sequence: CATSSPSGGAVDTQYF. CDR3 coding DNA: TGTGCCACCAGCAGTCCTAGCGGGGGGGCTGTAGATACGCAGTATTTT.

The V and J genes are TRBV4-1 and TRBJ1-1; D remains ambiguous. Germline V CDR1 and CDR2: MGHRA, YSYEKL. The CDR3 loop spans 14 amino acids. V was shortened by 5 bases and J by 3 bases, with 13 bases between the two germline ends. CDR3 amino acids: CASSFRELDTEAFF. CDR3 nucleotides: TGCGCCAGCAGCTTCCGGGAGCTAGACACTGAAGCTTTCTTT.

CDR3 in amino acids: CAGTGGTDTQYF. The CDR3 bases are TGTGCCGGGACAGGGGGCACAGATACGCAGTATTTT. The V gene is TRBV30, the J gene TRBJ2-3, with TRBD1 identical over 10 bases. Germline values: CDR1 GTSNPN, CDR2 SVGIG (reference sequence). This CDR3 has 12 amino acids. The junction had 0 bases not matched to a gene; V was cut back by 8 bases and J by 1 base.

This clone was detected once. The rearrangement uses TRBV7-8 and TRBJ2-7; D possibly corresponds to TRBD2 (5 bases). This CDR3 is 13 amino acids long. Trimming cost V 1 base and J 3 bases, with 7 bases left between them. Germline V gene data show CDR1 as SGHVS and CDR2 as FQNEAQ. CDR3 DNA: TGTGCCAGCAGCTTAGTCCGGGGCTACGAGCAGTACTTC. Amino acids: CASSLVRGYEQYF.

This clone appeared a few times. The chain has TRBV5-6 and TRBJ2-5; D not resolved. Germline assignment: CDR1 SGHDT and CDR2 YYEEEE. Trimming left V 2 bases short and J 4 bases short, with 12 bases between. The CDR3 is 14 residues long. CDR3 nucleotides: TGTGCCAGCAGCTTCGTCGAGGTGCGAGAGACCCAGTACTTC. Translating it yields CASSFVEVRETQYF.

This clone was counted a few times. V and J are TRBV7-9 and TRBJ2-7, with 11 bases aligning to TRBD2. CDR3 size: 14 residues. Germline V gene lookup returns CDR1 SEHNR and CDR2 FQNEAQ (reference sequence). Germline trimming cut 5 bases from V and 5 bases from J; bases unmatched to any gene: 5. As DNA, the CDR3 is TGTGCCAGCAGCCTTAGCGGGGGGGCGAACGAGCAGTACTTC. This translates into CASSLSGGANEQYF.

The CDR3 sequence is CSVDRGNEQYF. The CDR3 DNA reads TGCAGCGTTGATCGGGGGAACGAGCAGTACTTC. The rearrangement joins TRBV29-1 to TRBJ2-7, with D maybe TRBD2 (6 bases). The CDR3 consists of 11 residues. Germline CDR1 reads SQVTM; CDR2 reads ANQGSEA. Trimming shortened V by 3 bases and J by 5 bases, and 8 bases separated the two germline ends.

The genes are TRBV5-1 and TRBJ1-2, with D hard to call. The germline gives CDR1 SGHRS, CDR2 YFSETQ. The CDR3 loop spans 14 amino acids. V was trimmed by 0 bases and J by 5 bases, leaving 11 bases between them. This CDR3 reads CASSLGSKSYGYTF. The DNA of the CDR3 is TGCGCCAGCAGCTTGGGCAGTAAATCGTATGGCTACACCTTC.

The rearrangement joins TRBV4-1 to TRBJ2-5, with TRBD1 identical over 7 bases. CDR1 MGHRA and CDR2 YSYEKL come from the germline V gene. The length of the CDR3 is 14 residues. The V and J ends lost 3 bases and 1 base, in that order; junction bases with no gene match: 2. The CDR3 region has the DNA TGCGCCAGCAGCCAGACAGGGATCCAAGAGACCCAGTACTTC. The encoded protein is CASSQTGIQETQYF.